Listed below are T cell receptor beta chains from one sample, sequenced in a study of T cells in Graves' hyperthyroidism and ophthalmopathy. TCRdb itself ran the multiplex PCR reads through MiXCR, one entry per CDR3 protein. Among approximately 400,000 distinct CDR3 sequences listed, approximately 14% were seen once. The sequencing sample was made of blood. These receptors were collected from a woman aged 18-35 years with Graves' hyperthyroidism. Both conserved end residues are part of each CDR3. Each record gives: V gene, J gene, CDR3 protein.

V: TRBV18
J: TRBJ2-3
CDR3: CASSLDMPADTQYF

V: TRBV11-2
J: TRBJ2-2
CDR3: CASRLVRTGDSGELFF

V: TRBV5-5
J: TRBJ1-6
CDR3: CASSRDSNSPLHF

V: TRBV19
J: TRBJ1-2
CDR3: CASRAPGQVFYGYTF

V: TRBV7-9
J: TRBJ2-7
CDR3: CASSSPGQGGNEQYF

V: TRBV18
J: TRBJ2-3
CDR3: CASSPFQFSSTDTQYF

V: TRBV28
J: TRBJ2-7
CDR3: CASSLAGAGSYEQYF

V: TRBV12-3/TRBV12-4
J: TRBJ2-7
CDR3: CASSPDRDRDTSSTGPGYEQYF

V: TRBV15
J: TRBJ1-5
CDR3: CATSRDLTDQIDSNQPQHF

V: TRBV20-1
J: TRBJ1-1
CDR3: CSASKPNTEAFF

V: TRBV9
J: TRBJ1-1
CDR3: CASSVETGMPSTEAFF

V: TRBV19
J: TRBJ2-5
CDR3: CASSIGGRLETQYF

V: TRBV11-1
J: TRBJ2-2
CDR3: CASSLLGGLASFTGELFF

V: TRBV27
J: TRBJ2-4
CDR3: CASSWTVTMAKNIQYF

V: TRBV20-1
J: TRBJ2-1
CDR3: CSATVPGLAGGQFF

V: TRBV27
J: TRBJ2-5
CDR3: CASSPNLAVPTETQYF

V: TRBV19
J: TRBJ2-3
CDR3: CASNVGLHTDTQYF

V: TRBV6-2/TRBV6-3
J: TRBJ2-7
CDR3: CASSRRNGPNRSYEQYF

V: TRBV13
J: TRBJ2-1
CDR3: CASRRLAGDYNEQFF

V: TRBV19
J: TRBJ1-1
CDR3: CASSPGIRTEAFF

V: TRBV6-2/TRBV6-3
J: TRBJ2-1
CDR3: CASSFKNEQFF

V: TRBV4-3
J: TRBJ1-2
CDR3: CASSQNTGTPNYGYTF

V: TRBV2
J: TRBJ1-5
CDR3: CASKETGGFIQPQHF

V: TRBV5-5
J: TRBJ2-7
CDR3: CASSLYRDREYEQYF

V: TRBV9
J: TRBJ2-2
CDR3: CASSDGTMNTGELFF

V: TRBV6-5
J: TRBJ1-1
CDR3: CASSYSGNMNTEAFF

V: TRBV20-1
J: TRBJ2-3
CDR3: CSARDRGKVTDTQYF

V: TRBV20-1
J: TRBJ2-1
CDR3: CSARDSGKSYNEQFF

V: TRBV19
J: TRBJ2-6
CDR3: CASKVGLGSGANVLTF

V: TRBV12-3/TRBV12-4
J: TRBJ1-5
CDR3: CASSLDRGWQPQHF

V: TRBV20-1
J: TRBJ1-3
CDR3: CSAPDRGTGNTIYF

V: TRBV9
J: TRBJ2-1
CDR3: CASSPPGSGSLRGQFF